The sequence of this T cell receptor beta chain was determined in a study of Ad26.COV2.S vaccination and SARS-CoV-2 variants. Using immunoSEQ multiplex PCR, the repertoire was profiled, and TCRdb retains in-frame clones only, with some absent. Of around 300,000 clones in the sample, 80% to 90% are singletons; the top ten hold approximately 5%. V was pared by 3 bases and J by 0 bases, with 11 bases between. CDR1 is SEHNR and CDR2 is FQNEAQ in the germline V gene (reference sequence). CDR3 length: 15 residues. The sample's treatment: 15 to 20 received Ad26.COV2.S at low or high dose, single or two shots; a few received placebo; per-sample allocation not given. On day 63 after the first injection, vaccine and placebo recipients gave samples. Recruitment in Boston yielded a donor of adult age, 18-55 years.

J is TRBJ1-1 and V is TRBV7-9, with no clear D. The sequences come from peripheral blood, collected in a trial of Ad26.COV2.S vaccine versus placebo. The receptor's source is a person aged 18 to 59 who received the Ad26.COV2.S COVID-19 vaccine or a placebo. The CDR3 DNA reads TGTGCCAGCAGCTTTGGAGTTGGTTTGAACACTGAAGCTTTCTTT. Translation: CASSFGVGLNTEAFF.